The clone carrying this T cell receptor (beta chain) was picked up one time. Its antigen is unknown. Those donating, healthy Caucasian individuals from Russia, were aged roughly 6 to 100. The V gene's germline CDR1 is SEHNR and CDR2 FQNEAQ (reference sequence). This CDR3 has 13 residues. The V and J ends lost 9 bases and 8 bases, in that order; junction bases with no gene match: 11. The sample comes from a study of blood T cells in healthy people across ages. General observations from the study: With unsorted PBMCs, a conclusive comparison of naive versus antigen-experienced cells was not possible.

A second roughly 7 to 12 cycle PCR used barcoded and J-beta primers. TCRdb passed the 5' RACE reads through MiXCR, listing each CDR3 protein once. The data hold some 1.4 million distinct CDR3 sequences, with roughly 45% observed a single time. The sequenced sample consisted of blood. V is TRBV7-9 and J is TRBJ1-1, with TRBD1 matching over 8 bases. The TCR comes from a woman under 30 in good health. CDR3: CASTGQGGVEAFF. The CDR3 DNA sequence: TGTGCCAGTACCGGACAGGGCGGAGTAGAAGCTTTCTTT.